Each of the 5 T cell receptor beta chains below was sequenced from the same sample in a study of T cells in Graves' hyperthyroidism and ophthalmopathy. Template material for amplifying TCR beta CDR3 regions consisted of RNA transcripts. An initial round of RT-PCR targeting the TCR CDR3 relied on the HTBI primer set. MiXCR was run by TCRdb on the multiplex PCR reads, yielding one entry per CDR3 protein. In the table there are 500,000 to 600,000 distinct CDR3 sequences, more than 45% of which are singletons. Sequenced input: peripheral blood or thyroid tissue (not recorded which). These TCRs come from a woman aged 18-29 years with Graves' hyperthyroidism.

In its sample, this clonotype was seen a few times. The CDR3 protein is CASSSRGGQGPSGANVLTF. The CDR3 nucleotides read TGTGCCAGCAGCTCCAGGGGGGGACAGGGACCCTCTGGGGCCAACGTCCTGACTTTC. The genes are TRBV7-3 and TRBJ2-6; TRBD1 aligns across 9 bases. This CDR3 region has 19 residues. Germline V gene lookup returns CDR1 SGHTA and CDR2 FQGTGA. The V and J ends lost 4 bases and 0 bases, in that order; junction bases with no gene match: 10.

In its sample, this clonotype was seen many times. The chain combines TRBV19 with TRBJ2-3, with D hard to call. The CDR3 loop spans 15 amino acids. V lost 6 bases to trimming and J lost 0 bases, with 13 bases between them. From germline, CDR1 is LNHDA and CDR2 SQIVND (reference sequence). CDR3 bases: TGTGCCAGTAGCCTCGACTTCTCTAGCACAGATACGCAGTATTTT. Protein product: CASSLDFSSTDTQYF.

Ten or more counts support this clonotype. The V and J genes are TRBV29-1 and TRBJ2-2; no firm D call. CDR1 is SQVTM and CDR2 is ANQGSEA in the germline V gene. CDR3 length: 10 residues. V was pared by 5 bases and J by 7 bases, with 5 bases between. The CDR3 nucleotides are TGCAGCGTTTGGATCGGGGAGCTGTTTTTT. Amino acids: CSVWIGELFF.

Remarks on this clonotype: In this CDR3 the conserved last residue, phenylalanine or tryptophan, is missing, so a read error is likely. It is unclear where the CDR3 begins or ends on the DNA, so no DNA is shown, and the CDR3 is as TCRdb lists it. V usage is TRBV9 and J usage is TRBJ2-2. Germline lookup yields CDR1 SGDLS and CDR2 YYNGEE. Including both end residues, the CDR3 is 9 amino acids long. The CDR3 is CASSVDRAG.

Many counts were recorded for this clonotype. The chain carries TRBV24-1 and TRBJ1-4; D remains ambiguous. Germline lookup yields CDR1 KGHDR and CDR2 SFDVKD. Trimming stripped 0 bases from V and 7 bases from J, with 8 bases between. The CDR3 loop spans 14 amino acids. The CDR3 sequence: CATSDLSSGEKLFF. The CDR3 region has the DNA TGTGCCACCAGTGATTTGTCATCCGGTGAAAAACTGTTTTTT.